These 4 T cell receptor beta chains were sequenced from one sample in a study of blood T cell repertoires in COVID-19. Clones were sequenced by immunoSEQ multiplex PCR, and TCRdb holds only the in-frame ones, with some missing. The table shows some 170,000 clones, with roughly 86% occurring only once. Sequenced sample: peripheral blood. The receptors come from a woman between 45 and 60 years old with acute or convalescent COVID-19.

CDR3 sequence: CASSLRQGPTGELFF. The CDR3 DNA is TGTGCCAGCAGCCTCCGGCAGGGGCCCACCGGGGAGCTGTTTTTT. The chain couples TRBV7-6 to TRBJ2-2; D might be TRBD1 (6 bases). CDR1 SGHVS and CDR2 FNYEAQ come from the germline V gene. This CDR3 comprises 15 residues. V was pared by 5 bases and J by 4 bases, with 14 bases between.

The chain links TRBV27 to TRBJ1-2, with 7 bases aligning to TRBD1. V lost 5 bases, J lost 5 bases, and 20 bases stayed unmatched. The CDR3 is made up of 18 amino acids. Looked up from germline, CDR1 is MNHEY and CDR2 is SMNVEV (reference sequence). The DNA for the CDR3 is TGTGCCAGCAGTCCAGTACGGGACAGCGTAGGAGGGACTTATGGCTACACCTTC. It translates to CASSPVRDSVGGTYGYTF.

The chain employs TRBV9 and TRBJ1-2, with 9 bases fitting TRBD1. The CDR3 totals 16 residues. After removal of 4 bases from V and 4 bases from J, the junction contained 11 bases not matched to a gene. From germline, CDR1 is SGDLS and CDR2 YYNGEE. The CDR3 reads CASSFNPWGQGYGYTF. The CDR3 DNA is TGTGCCAGCAGCTTCAATCCCTGGGGACAGGGCTATGGCTACACCTTC.

This clone was seen more than once but under ten times. CDR3 bases: TGTGCCATCAGTGAGGGACAGAATAATGAAAAACTGTTTTTT. It translates to CAISEGQNNEKLFF. This chain connects TRBV10-3 to TRBJ1-4; D might be TRBD1 (6 bases). This CDR3 region has 14 residues. Trimming stripped 2 bases from V and 4 bases from J, with 8 bases between. The germline V gene has CDR1 ENHRY and CDR2 SYGVKD.